The 10 T cell receptor beta chains listed next were all sequenced from one sample in a study of cytomegalovirus exposure and HLA in healthy donors. Primers: 60 Vbeta forward and 13 Jbeta reverse. TCRdb keeps only in-frame clones here, not all; method: immunoSEQ multiplex PCR. The sample includes 210,000 or so clones, over 65% of them seen just once. What was sequenced was PBMCs. These receptors all come from a man aged 35-49 years in good health and CMV-seronegative.

The CDR3 sequence: CASSYGGNTEAFF. CDR3 sequence (DNA): TGTGCCAGTAGTTACGGTGGGAACACTGAAGCTTTCTTT. This chain joins TRBV19 and TRBJ1-1; D remains unclear. CDR1 and CDR2 from the germline V gene are LNHDA and SQIVND (reference sequence). The CDR3 sequence is 13 residues long. The V gene lost 5 bases and the J gene lost 1 base, with 8 bases spanning the gap.

The CDR3 is CASWEGVNQPQHF. The CDR3 bases are TGTGCCAGTTGGGAGGGGGTCAATCAGCCCCAGCATTTT. The chain joins TRBV6-5 to TRBJ1-5, with D tentatively TRBD1 (6 bases). Trimming took 9 bases from V and 3 from J, leaving 12 bases between them. CDR1 is MNHEY, CDR2 SVGAGI, per germline. This CDR3 is built from 13 residues.

The CDR3: CASMESDRTGIWPQHF. DNA for the CDR3: TGTGCCAGTATGGAGAGTGACCGAACCGGTATATGGCCCCAGCATTTT. This sequence joins TRBV19 and TRBJ1-5; D ambiguous. CDR1 is LNHDA, CDR2 SQIVND, per germline (reference sequence). The CDR3 is 16 amino acids. Trimming shortened V by 7 bases and J by 9 bases, and 25 bases separated the two germline ends. Complete variable domain (other parts from reference TRBV19 and TRBJ1-5): DGGITQSPKYLFRKEGQNVTLSCEQNLNHDAMYWYRQDPGQGLRLIYYSQIVNDFQKGDIAEGYSVSREKKESFPLTVTSAQKNPTAFYLCASMESDRTGIWPQHFGDGTRLSIL.

The chain uses TRBV10-3 and TRBJ1-2; 10 bases fit TRBD1. Germline-derived CDR1 and CDR2 are ENHRY and SYGVKD. V trimming: 3 bases; J trimming: 2 bases; junction bases outside the gene matches: 9. CDR3 length: 17 residues. In nucleotides, the CDR3 is TGTGCCATCAGTGACGTAGACAGGGGGCTCTCAAACTATGGCTACACCTTC. It codes for CAISDVDRGLSNYGYTF.

The chain uses TRBV5-3 and TRBJ2-5; 9 nucleotides match TRBD2. TRBV5-3 is treated as an ORF (open reading frame) with a function not yet certain. CDR3 length equals 16 residues. J lost 5 bases, V lost 4 bases, and 12 bases had no gene match. The CDR3 bases are TGTGCCAGAAGCCTGGGGACTAGCCTAAAGAGGGAGACCCAGTACTTC. This gives the protein CARSLGTSLKRETQYF.

The chain links TRBV6-5 to TRBJ1-3; D possibly corresponds to TRBD1 (5 bases). CDR1 MNHEY and CDR2 SVGAGI come from the germline V gene. V was clipped by 5 bases and J by 1 base, with 12 bases between them. The CDR3 spans 15 residues. The CDR3 loop reads CASSHGGGSGNTIYF. The CDR3 DNA reads as TGTGCCAGCAGTCATGGGGGGGGTTCTGGAAACACCATATATTTT.

The genes are TRBV29-1 and TRBJ2-2, with TRBD1 matching 9 bases. The CDR3 is 14 residues long. Trimming removed 4 bases from V and 4 bases from J; junction bases left unmatched: 4. Per germline, CDR1 SQVTM and CDR2 ANQGSEA. CDR3 sequence reads: CSVGTGGFTGELFF. CDR3 DNA: TGCAGCGTTGGAACAGGGGGCTTCACCGGGGAGCTGTTTTTT.

The CDR3 DNA follows: TGTGCCAGCAGCGACAGGGGTGACATATGGGACTACACCTTC. Translation: CASSDRGDIWDYTF. V gene TRBV7-9 combines with J gene TRBJ1-2, with 8 bases identical to TRBD1. The CDR3 is 14 residues long. Unmatched junction bases numbered 12, after V lost 5 bases and J lost 10 bases. Looked up from germline, CDR1 is SEHNR and CDR2 is FQNEAQ (reference sequence).

The V gene is TRBV4-3, the J gene TRBJ2-7, with 10 bases aligning to TRBD1. The CDR3 totals 20 residues. Germline V gene data show CDR1 as LGHNA and CDR2 as YSLEER. With V trimmed by 1 base and J by 2 bases, 17 bases remained unmatched. The CDR3 region has the DNA TGCGCCAGCAGCCAAGGCGTCCGGGACAGGGGCATCAAACGGACCTACGAGCAGTACTTC. Translating it yields CASSQGVRDRGIKRTYEQYF.

This chain joins TRBV6-5 and TRBJ2-1, with TRBD2 as a possible D gene (7 bases). The V gene lost 5 bases and the J gene lost 9 bases, with 11 bases spanning the gap. CDR1 is MNHEY and CDR2 is SVGAGI in the germline V gene. This CDR3 has 12 amino acids. CDR3 sequence reads: CASSPAGAEQFF. The CDR3 DNA reads TGTGCCAGCAGTCCCGCGGGGGCTGAGCAGTTCTTC.